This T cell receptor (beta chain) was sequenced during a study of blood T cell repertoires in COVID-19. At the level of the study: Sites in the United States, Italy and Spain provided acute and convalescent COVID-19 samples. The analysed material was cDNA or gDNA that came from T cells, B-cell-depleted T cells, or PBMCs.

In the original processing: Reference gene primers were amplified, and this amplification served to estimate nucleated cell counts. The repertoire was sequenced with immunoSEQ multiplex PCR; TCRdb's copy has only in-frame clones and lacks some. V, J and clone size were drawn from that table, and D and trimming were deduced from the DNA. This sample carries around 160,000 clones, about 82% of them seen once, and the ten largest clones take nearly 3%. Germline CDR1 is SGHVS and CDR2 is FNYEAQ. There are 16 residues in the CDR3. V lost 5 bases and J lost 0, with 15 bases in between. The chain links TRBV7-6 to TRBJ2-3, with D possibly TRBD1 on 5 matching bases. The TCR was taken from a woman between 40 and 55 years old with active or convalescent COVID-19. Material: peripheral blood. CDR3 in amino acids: CASSPVVAGSTDTQYF. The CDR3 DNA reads TGTGCCAGCAGCCCCGTGGTGGCAGGGAGCACAGATACGCAGTATTTT. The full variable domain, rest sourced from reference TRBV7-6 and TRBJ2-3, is GAGVSQSPRYKVTKRGQDVALRCDPISGHVSLYWYRQALGQGPEFLTYFNYEAQQDKSGLPNDRFSAERPEGSISTLTIQRTEQRDSAMYRCASSPVVAGSTDTQYFGPGTRLTVL.